Shown below are 32 T cell receptor beta chains from a single sample sequenced in a study of blood T cell repertoires in COVID-19. Sequenced by immunoSEQ multiplex PCR; TCRdb stores in-frame clones only, minus some. This table holds approximately 260,000 clones, around 83% found once. The sequenced material came from peripheral blood. Every receptor here comes from a woman aged 55 to 70 with active or convalescent COVID-19.

The rearrangement links TRBV3-1 (or the pseudogene TRBV3-2) to TRBJ2-5; TRBD2 agrees at 9 bases. The germline V gene encodes CDR1 LGHDT and CDR2 YNNKEL (reference sequence). V trimming: 5 bases; J trimming: 0 bases; junction bases outside the gene matches: 10. The CDR3 is 17 residues long. Here the CDR3 DNA reads TGTGCCAGCAGCGCACGTAGCGGGGGCTCGTACCAAGAGACCCAGTACTTC. Amino acid sequence: CASSARSGGSYQETQYF.

The rearrangement uses TRBV5-1 and TRBJ2-1; 8 bases map to TRBD2. Trimming removed 0 bases from V and 7 bases from J; junction bases left unmatched: 6. The CDR3 is 15 amino acids. Germline V gene sequence: CDR1 SGHRS, CDR2 YFSETQ. This CDR3 reads CASSLGGTSSNEQFF. CDR3 DNA sequence: TGCGCCAGCAGCTTGGGCGGGACTAGTTCAAATGAGCAGTTCTTC. Together with reference TRBV5-1 and TRBJ2-1, the CDR3 gives the full variable domain: KAGVTQTPRYLIKTRGQQVTLSCSPISGHRSVSWYQQTPGQGLQFLFEYFSETQRNKGNFPGRFSGRQFSNSRSEMNVSTLELGDSALYLCASSLGGTSSNEQFFGPGTRLTVL.

This sequence joins TRBV3-1 (or the pseudogene TRBV3-2) and TRBJ1-2, with 9 positions matching TRBD1. V shed 5 bases and J 8 bases; nucleotides not matched to a gene: 15. The CDR3 spans 16 residues. Germline CDR1 is LGHDT and CDR2 is YNNKEL (reference sequence). The CDR3 loop is CASSSRRENRGRGYTF. The CDR3 DNA follows: TGTGCCAGCAGCTCCCGCCGGGAGAACAGGGGGCGAGGCTACACCTTC.

The rearrangement uses TRBV5-1 and TRBJ2-1; TRBD2 matches 9 bases. This CDR3 region has 15 residues. With V trimmed by 3 bases and J by 4 bases, 5 bases remained unmatched. The germline gives CDR1 SGHRS, CDR2 YFSETQ. The CDR3 is CASSSGTSRYNEQFF. In DNA form, the CDR3 reads TGCGCCAGCAGCTCTGGGACTAGCAGATACAATGAGCAGTTCTTC.

The rearrangement uses TRBV7-2 and TRBJ1-2; the D gene is possibly TRBD1 (6 bases). The CDR3 is 16 amino acids. Germline assignment: CDR1 SGHTA and CDR2 FQGNSA. Trimming took 1 base from V and 2 from J, leaving 14 bases between them. The CDR3 protein is CASSLGTGTNNYGYTF. As DNA, the CDR3 is TGTGCCAGCAGCTTAGGTACCGGGACAAACAACTATGGCTACACCTTC.

CDR3 residues: CATSRGDSYNQPQHF. The CDR3 coding sequence is TGTGCCACCAGCAGAGGGGACAGCTACAACCAGCCCCAGCATTTT. The gene calls are TRBV15 and TRBJ1-5; 7 nucleotides line up with TRBD1. The CDR3 is 15 amino acids. V dropped 1 base and J dropped 7; count of bases not matched to a gene: 7. CDR1 and CDR2 from the germline V gene are LNHNV and YYDKDF (reference sequence).

The sample holds a few counts of this clone. DNA of the CDR3: TGTGCCAGCAGTTACTCCCGGACAGGGGCCAACGAGCAGTACTTC. This encodes CASSYSRTGANEQYF. The J gene is TRBJ2-7, the V gene TRBV6-2 or TRBV6-3; TRBD1 agrees at 9 bases. The CDR3 contains 15 residues. Trimming removed 0 bases from V and 5 bases from J; junction bases left unmatched: 5. The germline V gene encodes CDR1 MNHEY and CDR2 SVGEGT.

V is TRBV3-1 (or the pseudogene TRBV3-2) and J is TRBJ2-2; TRBD1 might be the D (6 bases). This CDR3 has 17 residues. Germline-derived CDR1 and CDR2 are LGHDT and YNNKEL (reference sequence). Trimming took off 1 base at V and 3 bases at J, with 15 bases between the two ends. CDR3 loop: CASSQGFAGADTGELFF. The DNA of the CDR3 is TGTGCCAGCAGCCAAGGATTTGCAGGGGCAGACACCGGGGAGCTGTTTTTT.

The chain uses TRBV5-1 and TRBJ1-1, with 10 nucleotides matching TRBD1. The CDR3 is 19 amino acids. V lost 2 bases and J lost 0; bases outside the gene matches: 13. Germline loops: CDR1 SGHRS, CDR2 YFSETQ. CDR3 in amino acids: CASSFEMTGGKGMNTEAFF. DNA of the CDR3: TGCGCCAGCAGCTTCGAAATGACAGGGGGCAAGGGTATGAACACTGAAGCTTTCTTT.

The chain links TRBV7-2 to TRBJ2-1; TRBD2 agrees at 9 bases. This CDR3 contains 14 residues. CDR1 is SGHTA, CDR2 FQGNSA, per germline. V trimming: 2 bases; J trimming: 7 bases; junction bases outside the gene matches: 3. Here the CDR3 reads CASSLRRGGNEQFF. The CDR3 DNA follows: TGTGCCAGCAGCTTACGGCGGGGGGGGAATGAGCAGTTCTTC.

The V and J genes are TRBV7-3 and TRBJ1-1; D remains unclear. Germline-derived CDR1 and CDR2 are SGHTA and FQGTGA. The CDR3 spans 14 residues. Trimming stripped 1 base from V and 6 bases from J, with 12 bases between. CDR3 bases: TGTGCCAGCAGCTTAAGGTCGGGGAGCGCTGAAGCTTTCTTT. Translating it yields CASSLRSGSAEAFF.

V usage is TRBV5-1 and J usage is TRBJ2-1; 13 nucleotides match TRBD2. The V and J ends lost 3 bases and 6 bases, in that order; junction bases with no gene match: 3. Germline V lookup: CDR1 SGHRS, CDR2 YFSETQ. This CDR3 has 15 residues. The CDR3 coding sequence is TGCGCCAGCAGCTCGGGACTAGCGGGGAGCAATGAGCAGTTCTTC. This translates into CASSSGLAGSNEQFF.

The chain joins TRBV27 to TRBJ1-3, with no clear D. This CDR3 is 15 amino acids long. Deletions cut 4 bases from V and 2 bases from J, with 12 bases between. The germline gives CDR1 MNHEY, CDR2 SMNVEV (reference sequence). The CDR3 DNA sequence: TGTGCCAGCAGTTACGCGAGGGCGGCTGGAAACACCATATATTTT. Translation gives CASSYARAAGNTIYF.

CDR3 DNA: TGTGCCAGCAGCTTTCAGGGGCAGGGCGGAACTGAAGCTTTCTTT. Amino acids: CASSFQGQGGTEAFF. The rearrangement uses TRBV11-2 and TRBJ1-1; possible D gene TRBD1, 6 bases. Germline V gives CDR1 SGHAT, CDR2 FQNNGV. This CDR3 is 15 amino acids long. Trimming removed 3 bases at V and 5 bases at J, with 16 bases between.

The chain carries TRBV5-1 and TRBJ2-5, with 7 positions matching TRBD2. V trimming: 5 bases; J trimming: 5 bases; junction bases outside the gene matches: 9. The CDR3 runs to 14 residues. Germline V gene lookup returns CDR1 SGHRS and CDR2 YFSETQ. The CDR3 DNA sequence: TGCGCCAGCAGTTCCATAGCGGGTGGGGAGACCCAGTACTTC. This sequence encodes CASSSIAGGETQYF.

This chain connects TRBV19 to TRBJ1-2, with D perhaps matching TRBD1 (5 bases). Germline CDR1 and CDR2: LNHDA and SQIVND (reference sequence). There are 16 residues in the CDR3. Trimming left V 5 bases short and J 8 bases short, with 24 bases between. The CDR3 DNA sequence: TGTGCCAGTAGTCCCTACGACAGTCGCTACTATTCGGGCTACACCTTC. Translated: CASSPYDSRYYSGYTF. Complete variable domain (other parts from reference TRBV19 and TRBJ1-2): DGGITQSPKYLFRKEGQNVTLSCEQNLNHDAMYWYRQDPGQGLRLIYYSQIVNDFQKGDIAEGYSVSREKKESFPLTVTSAQKNPTAFYLCASSPYDSRYYSGYTFGSGTRLTVV.

The chain is built from TRBV6-6 and TRBJ2-7; TRBD2 aligns across 7 bases. V dropped 8 bases and J dropped 3; count of bases not matched to a gene: 1. Looked up from germline, CDR1 is MNHNY and CDR2 is SVGAGI (reference sequence). There are 11 residues in the CDR3. The CDR3 reads CASGGGYEQYF. CDR3 coding DNA: TGTGCCAGCGGGGGGGGCTACGAGCAGTACTTC.

The rearrangement joins TRBV10-3 to TRBJ2-7; no clear D. The CDR3 extends over 13 amino acids. Germline loops: CDR1 ENHRY, CDR2 SYGVKD. Trimming stripped 3 bases from V and 9 bases from J, with 15 bases between. The chain's CDR3 is CAISDLVGDRQYF. The CDR3 DNA sequence: TGTGCCATCAGTGACCTCGTGGGCGATCGGCAGTACTTC.

The rearrangement uses TRBV11-2 and TRBJ1-3; weak D call: TRBD1 (5 bases). This CDR3 has 15 residues. CDR1 and CDR2 (germline): SGHAT, FQNNGV. V lost 2 bases and J lost 6, with 14 bases in between. CDR3 protein: CASSLLDMGPNTIYF. The CDR3 DNA follows: TGTGCCAGCAGCTTATTGGACATGGGGCCAAACACCATATATTTT.

The chain carries TRBV19 and TRBJ1-1; 9 bases align to TRBD1. The germline CDR1 and CDR2 sequences are LNHDA and SQIVND (reference sequence). The J segment lost 7 bases and the V segment lost 6 bases, leaving 6 bases of the junction unmatched. CDR3 length equals 13 residues. The CDR3 protein is CASSPRDRDEAFF. The CDR3, as DNA: TGTGCCAGTAGCCCCCGGGACAGGGATGAAGCTTTCTTT.

This clone came up a few times. The chain uses TRBV14 and TRBJ1-3; 8 bases are a match to TRBD1. CDR3 length: 14 amino acids. CDR1 SGHDN and CDR2 FVKESK come from the germline V gene. V lost 9 bases, J lost 5 bases, and 9 bases stayed unmatched. In nucleotides, the CDR3 is TGTGCCAGTAGAAACAGGGGGGAAAGAAACACCATATATTTT. This sequence encodes CASRNRGERNTIYF.

This clone has just a few counts. This chain connects TRBV19 to TRBJ1-5, with D unclear. The V gene lost 3 bases and the J gene lost 4 bases, with 13 bases spanning the gap. Germline V gene sequence: CDR1 LNHDA, CDR2 SQIVND (reference sequence). The CDR3 spans 15 residues. CDR3 sequence reads: CASSMRRDENQPQHF. CDR3 nucleotide sequence: TGTGCCAGTAGTATGCGGAGGGATGAGAATCAGCCCCAGCATTTT. The variable domain in full, with the rest retrieved from reference TRBV19 and TRBJ1-5, is DGGITQSPKYLFRKEGQNVTLSCEQNLNHDAMYWYRQDPGQGLRLIYYSQIVNDFQKGDIAEGYSVSREKKESFPLTVTSAQKNPTAFYLCASSMRRDENQPQHFGDGTRLSIL.

Regarding this clone: The sample contains more than one DNA sequence encoding this CDR3. The V call is TRBV7-9, the J call TRBJ2-5; D unresolved. V lost 5 bases, J lost 2 bases, and 3 bases lay in between. CDR3 size: 11 residues. Germline CDR1 and CDR2: SEHNR and FQNEAQ (reference sequence). The CDR3 loop reads CASSLQETQYF. CDR3 bases: TGTGCCAGCAGCCTACAAGAGACCCAGTACTTC.

The V call is TRBV6-2 or TRBV6-3, the J call TRBJ2-7; 7 bases align to TRBD1. This CDR3 contains 15 residues. The trim removed 2 bases at V and 2 bases at J, leaving 6 bases unmatched. Per germline, CDR1 MNHEY and CDR2 SVGEGT. DNA for the CDR3: TGTGCCAGCAGTTACGGGACAGTGTTACCCTACGAGCAGTACTTC. It specifies CASSYGTVLPYEQYF.

The V call is TRBV19, the J call TRBJ1-2, with 7 bases matching TRBD1. Germline V gene data show CDR1 as LNHDA and CDR2 as SQIVND (reference sequence). This CDR3 has 15 residues. V shed 6 bases and J 4 bases; nucleotides not matched to a gene: 11. DNA of the CDR3: TGTGCCAGTAGATCCACAGGGGACGTCACCTATGGCTACACCTTC. Protein product: CASRSTGDVTYGYTF.

The genes are TRBV29-1 and TRBJ2-7; maybe TRBD2 (6 bases). CDR3 size: 12 residues. CDR1 is SQVTM, CDR2 ANQGSEA, per germline. The ends were cut back, 6 bases at V and 2 bases at J, with 11 bases in the middle. The CDR3 coding sequence is TGCAGCGTGAGCAGGGAGGCCTACGAGCAGTACTTC. Protein sequence: CSVSREAYEQYF.

The chain joins TRBV5-1 to TRBJ1-4, with TRBD1 identical over 7 bases. The V gene end was trimmed by 0 bases and the J gene end by 0 bases; junction bases not matched to a gene: 8. The CDR3 loop spans 18 amino acids. The germline V gene has CDR1 SGHRS and CDR2 YFSETQ. The CDR3 DNA is TGCGCCAGCAGCTTGGCGGCAGGGGGAAGTGCAACTAATGAAAAACTGTTTTTT. It encodes CASSLAAGGSATNEKLFF.

The chain carries TRBV5-5 and TRBJ2-7, with D possibly being TRBD1 (5 bases). V was trimmed by 5 bases and J by 2 bases, leaving 17 bases between them. The CDR3 is 15 amino acids. CDR1 is SGHKS and CDR2 is YYEKEE in the germline V gene (reference sequence). The DNA for the CDR3 is TGTGCCAGCAGGCCTCAGGGTGTTCCACCCTACGAGCAGTACTTC. This translates into CASRPQGVPPYEQYF. Complete variable domain (other parts from reference TRBV5-5 and TRBJ2-7): DAGVTQSPTHLIKTRGQQVTLRCSPISGHKSVSWYQQVLGQGPQFIFQYYEKEERGRGNFPDRFSARQFPNYSSELNVNALLLGDSALYLCASRPQGVPPYEQYFGPGTRLTVT.

This clone has just a few counts. The chain carries TRBV4-1 and TRBJ1-6; D may be TRBD1 (5 bases). CDR3 length: 15 residues. The V and J ends lost 1 base and 10 bases respectively, with 14 bases between them. Germline V gene lookup returns CDR1 MGHRA and CDR2 YSYEKL. CDR3 in DNA: TGCGCCAGCAGCCAAGGACAGACGTGGGGCTCACCCCTCCACTTT. This sequence encodes CASSQGQTWGSPLHF.

V and J are TRBV5-1 and TRBJ1-3; weak D call: TRBD1 (6 bases). Trimming shortened V by 2 bases and J by 7 bases, and 13 bases separated the two germline ends. The CDR3 is 14 residues long. Germline V gives CDR1 SGHRS, CDR2 YFSETQ. CDR3 loop: CASSFSPGGNTIYF. CDR3 sequence (DNA): TGCGCCAGCAGCTTTAGTCCGGGGGGCAACACCATATATTTT.

The rearrangement joins TRBV7-3 to TRBJ1-3; D call uncertain. Trimming left V 5 bases short and J 0 bases short, with 23 bases between. Per germline, CDR1 SGHTA and CDR2 FQGTGA. There are 19 residues in the CDR3. Here the CDR3 reads CASSRENYRRRPSGNTIYF. CDR3 in DNA: TGTGCCAGCAGCCGCGAGAATTACAGAAGAAGACCCTCTGGAAACACCATATATTTT.

The gene calls are TRBV2 and TRBJ1-2; D perhaps matches TRBD1 (6 bases). Trimming left V 7 bases short and J 2 bases short, with 14 bases between. The CDR3 extends over 14 amino acids. CDR1 SNHLY and CDR2 FYNNEI come from the germline V gene. In nucleotides, the CDR3 is TGTGCCAGCACACCGGACAGCACCAACTATGGCTACACCTTC. Protein product: CASTPDSTNYGYTF. Full variable domain (remainder filled in from reference TRBV2 and TRBJ1-2): EPEVTQTPSHQVTQMGQEVILRCVPISNHLYFYWYRQILGQKVEFLVSFYNNEISEKSEIFDDQFSVERPDGSNFTLKIRSTKLEDSAMYFCASTPDSTNYGYTFGSGTRLTVV.